Presented here are 9 T cell receptor beta chains from one specimen sequenced in a study of blood T cell repertoires in COVID-19. Sequencing was performed with immunoSEQ multiplex PCR; in TCRdb, only in-frame clones are kept and a portion is missing. The sample yields approximately 250,000 clones, less than 90% seen once. The source material was peripheral blood. The source of these receptors is a woman between 40 and 50 years old who had recovered from COVID-19.

The gene calls are TRBV11-3 and TRBJ2-7; tentatively, D is TRBD2 (5 bases). CDR1 and CDR2 (germline): SGHNT, YENEEA. Deletions cut 4 bases from V and 4 bases from J, with 14 bases between. This CDR3 is built from 14 residues. In DNA, the CDR3 is TGTGCCAGCAGCTGGGAGAGGACTCGGTACGAGCAGTACTTC. Protein: CASSWERTRYEQYF.

The chain links TRBV5-1 to TRBJ1-2, with 10 bases identical to TRBD1. Germline CDR1 is SGHRS and CDR2 is YFSETQ. The CDR3 covers 15 residues. V shed 1 base, J shed 5 bases, and the junction held 5 bases outside the gene matches. CDR3 protein: CASSLSPGQGYGYTF. CDR3 nucleotide sequence: TGCGCCAGCAGCTTGTCACCGGGACAGGGGTATGGCTACACCTTC.

CDR3 in DNA: TGTGCCAGCAGCCCCCCTTCGGTACAGCCGTACGAGCAGTACTTC. Translating it yields CASSPPSVQPYEQYF. The V gene is TRBV3-1 (or the pseudogene TRBV3-2), the J gene TRBJ2-7; D remains ambiguous. The V gene lost 4 bases and the J gene lost 4 bases, with 17 bases spanning the gap. Germline values: CDR1 LGHDT, CDR2 YNNKEL (reference sequence). The CDR3 extends over 15 amino acids.

J is TRBJ2-5 and V is TRBV7-9; 10 bases line up with TRBD2. This CDR3 is 16 amino acids long. Germline V gene lookup returns CDR1 SEHNR and CDR2 FQNEAQ (reference sequence). The V gene end was trimmed by 2 bases and the J gene end by 5 bases; junction bases not matched to a gene: 8. The CDR3 loop reads CASSLRAGGYRETQYF. The CDR3 DNA follows: TGTGCCAGCAGCTTACGAGCGGGGGGGTATCGGGAGACCCAGTACTTC.

This clone was picked up one time. The genes are TRBV21-1 and TRBJ2-7; the D segment call TRBD1 is taken from the table without a DNA check. TRBV21-1 represents a pseudogene. The CDR3 has 17 residues. The CDR3 loop is CASSSQIRDRPLYEQYF. CDR3 in DNA: TGTGCCAGCAGCTCTCAAATCCGGGACAGGCCTCTTTACGAGCAGTACTTC.

The V and J genes are TRBV3-1 (or the pseudogene TRBV3-2) and TRBJ1-2, with 7 bases lining up with TRBD1. The CDR3 spans 15 residues. Unmatched junction bases numbered 7, after V lost 1 base and J lost 5 bases. Germline lookup yields CDR1 LGHDT and CDR2 YNNKEL (reference sequence). The CDR3 loop is CASSQGSVQGYGYTF. CDR3 nucleotides: TGTGCCAGCAGCCAAGGTTCGGTACAGGGGTATGGCTACACCTTC.

This sequence joins TRBV6-4 and TRBJ2-3; TRBD2 agrees at 9 bases. The germline V gene encodes CDR1 MRHNA and CDR2 SNTAGT. There are 16 residues in the CDR3. The V gene end was trimmed by 0 bases and the J gene end by 4 bases; junction bases not matched to a gene: 5. DNA of the CDR3: TGTGCCAGCAGTGACTCGGGACTAGCAGGGCCAGATACGCAGTATTTT. This sequence encodes CASSDSGLAGPDTQYF.

The chain couples TRBV5-1 to TRBJ2-1; 8 bases map to TRBD1. The CDR3 runs to 17 residues. CDR1 SGHRS and CDR2 YFSETQ come from the germline V gene. V dropped 4 bases and J dropped 5; count of bases not matched to a gene: 14. CDR3 region: CASSTPPDRGHNNEQFF. CDR3 DNA: TGCGCCAGCAGCACCCCTCCCGACAGGGGCCATAACAATGAGCAGTTCTTC.

The rearrangement uses TRBV28 and TRBJ1-1; unclear D gene. V was clipped by 5 bases and J by 0 bases, with 4 bases between them. This CDR3 has 12 amino acids. Germline CDR1 reads MDHEN; CDR2 reads SYDVKM. CDR3 DNA: TGTGCCAGCAGTCTCCTGAACACTGAAGCTTTCTTT. It specifies CASSLLNTEAFF.